This T cell receptor (beta chain) stems from a study of cytomegalovirus exposure and HLA in healthy donors (TCRdb year 2017). Regarding the research as a whole: In an earlier analysis of 587 of the donors, 276 Gb of sequence data and approximately 120 million unique TCR beta sequences from roughly 200 million T cells were reported. An early release covering 550 to 650 HLA-typed donors comprised approximately 300 gigabases of sequencing data and around 80 million unique TCR sequences. Of the 300 to 500 genotyped donors, more than 75% were placed in the genetic ancestry cluster associated with self-reported Caucasian donors. The study was designed to test whether signatures of past pathogen exposure could be identified by cataloging public T cell receptors. The study profiled the T cell repertoires of 550 to 700 subjects by immunosequencing and related them to cytomegalovirus serostatus. A separate validation cohort of 100 to 150 different subjects was used in addition to the roughly 670-subject first cohort. The study combined high-throughput TCR immunosequencing, statistical association of individual TCRs with disease status, and machine learning to predict cytomegalovirus infection status. A later analysis re-analyzed previously published TCR beta repertoires from about 730 donors and added high-resolution HLA genotyping to study TCR occurrence patterns. In the later analysis, no new phenotypic data were used to find candidate immune exposures; instead, reliance was placed on TCR beta sequences and their occurrence across donors. An earlier analysis of 450 to 750 of the donors used high-throughput TCR beta sequencing to judge whether each TCR beta V gene segment behaved as functional or pseudogenic. Donor age, sex, ethnicity and CMV serostatus were compiled together with the repertoire data. Genome-wide SNP genotypes for about 65% of the 666 donors were used in a later genetic analysis, which treated that subset as a discovery cohort. Every discovery cohort repertoire had been produced on one sequencing platform. HLA typing included class I and class II loci at four-digit resolution. The number of donors typed differed by locus, with roughly 620-630 for A, B, C, DRB1 and DQB1, approximately 500 for DQA1, approximately 580 for DPA1, and some 450 for DPB1. Roughly 5 DR-DQ haplotypes were handled as single units for association and clustering because linkage in the cohort was strong. Among about 410 genotyped donors of the cohort, an average of roughly 230,000 unique TCR beta nucleotide sequences was sequenced per donor, of which about 18% were non-productive. Overall study outcomes, separate from this receptor: In vitro tests confirmed that three of the cytomegalovirus-associated TCR beta chains recognize cytomegalovirus antigens. When HLA alleles, especially DR and DQ, strongly co-occurred, attributing TCR associations to individual alleles was difficult. It was suggested by the authors that the approach could potentially be generalized to other disease states and immunological phenotypes. Because counts were too low, seventeen rarely observed V segments, including chromosome 9 orphons, were excluded from the earlier analysis of around 590 of the donors. An association between a missense DCLRE1C variant and V-gene and J-gene trimming of TCR beta chains was found in a later genetic analysis and replicated in an independent cohort. Some IMGT-functional V segments, including TRBV6-2 and TRBV6-3, could not be told apart with the 87-base-pair reads, so those segments were excluded. Compared with equally common non-associated chains, HLA-associated TCR beta chains in a later analysis were more clonally expanded and had lower generation probabilities. Because some donors lacked HLA typing at each locus, the association tests relied only on the typed subset. In a later analysis, TCR association rates were found to vary across HLA loci, with the most associated TCRs seen for DRB1 alleles and the fewest for HLA-C alleles. A further reported finding was that TCR beta sequences accurately predicted the HLA-A and HLA-B alleles for most subjects in the first cohort. Linkage disequilibrium might explain the correlated functional status among segregating V segments, but an unknown experimental factor could not be excluded. Cytomegalovirus status was reported to be diagnosed by the classifier with high specificity and sensitivity in both the original and validation cohorts. Several of the top co-occurrence clusters appeared to be linked to parvovirus B19, influenza, CMV and Epstein-Barr virus, according to a later analysis. A cluster of highly shared sequence variants was judged likely to represent a technical artifact of the sequencing pipeline. Sequencing depth was assumed to be roughly uniform across donors in the presence/absence analyses, though that assumption may not hold. A later analysis found that most CMV-associated TCR beta chains appeared HLA-restricted, with HLA associations seemingly driven largely by CMV exposure. Specific HLA alleles were associated with 15,000 to 20,000 TCR beta sequences at a false discovery rate of 0.05 in a later analysis. While some public TCRs were present in many individuals, most TCR sequences turned up only very rarely across donors. In this cohort, only TCR beta chains were sequenced, and detectable features were limited by the absence of alpha or paired-chain data. CMV serostatus was the only immune exposure information available for the cohort. A later genetic analysis reported fewer N-insertions in productive TCRs among donors in an Asian-associated ancestry cluster than the roughly 640-donor mean. The study gave a list of more than 150 TCR beta chains associated with cytomegalovirus. In an earlier analysis of 587 of the donors, most TCR beta V segments appeared in productive rearrangements about 87% or about 30% of the time, broadly matching IMGT annotations.

Trimming costs V 10 bases and J 2 bases, and their ends lie 9 bases apart. The CDR3 spans 12 residues, from the cysteine through the phenylalanine. Of all the DNA, just the CDR3 is kept, 36 bases in frame from base 1. According to the germline V gene (reference sequence), CDR1 reads MNHEY and CDR2 reads SMNVEV. Library preparation employed the immunoSEQ multiplex PCR assay. For the multiplex PCR, a mixture combining 60 forward primers for TCR Vbeta segments and 13 reverse primers for TCR Jbeta segments was used. A multiplex PCR assay on genomic DNA amplified the CDR3 region of rearranged TCR beta genes. On the Illumina HiSeq System, the amplified TCR beta libraries were sequenced as 87-base-pair reads. As for the authors' bioinformatics: A later analysis counted 75 million to 100 million unique TCR beta chains across the 666 repertoires, and some 11 million of these chains were shared by at least two donors. Raw reads were error-corrected and collapsed into unique sequences by a nearest-neighbor algorithm in which closely related sequences were merged to remove PCR and sequencing errors. Alignment of CDR3 sequences to IMGT reference sequences was used to assign V, D and J gene segments. For a sequence to be retained, at least a six-nucleotide match to both a V gene segment and a J gene segment was required. A rearrangement counted as productive if the CDR3 had no stop codons and remained in frame with V and J, and every other rearrangement counted as non-productive. CDR3 was defined by IMGT convention, running from the second conserved V-encoded cysteine to the conserved J-encoded phenylalanine. Sequences without an unambiguous match to a single V gene segment were excluded from the earlier analysis of 500 to 700 of the donors. In an earlier analysis of almost 600 of the donors, a V segment was called functional when productive rearrangements were above 56.7%, and segregating when the standard deviation between donors exceeded 5%. A statistical classification framework was built to diagnose cytomegalovirus status from the catalog of TCR beta chain sequences. In a later analysis, TCR nucleotide sequences were compared against IMGT/GENE-DB human TR gene sequences so that V and J genes could be assigned. A later analysis assigned CDR3 sequences and most-parsimonious VDJ recombination scenarios with the TCRdist pipeline. In a later analysis, every TCR beta chain was defined by the combination of its CDR3 amino acid sequence and its V-gene family, and reads without a unique V-gene family were dropped. To address suspected cross-contamination and a sequencing artifact, a later analysis removed roughly 640 highly shared, low-generation-probability nucleotide sequences. A later analysis calculated a clonal expansion index for each public chain from normalized within-repertoire ranks of inferred template counts. In a later analysis, generation probabilities were computed with a VDJ recombination model fitted to out-of-frame rearrangements, and the resulting probabilities were checked against IGoR. In a later analysis, hypergeometric tests were used to score TCR-TCR, TCR-HLA and TCR-CMV co-occurrence, with a repertoire-size bias correction applied to TCR pairs. False discovery rates were estimated in a later analysis by permuting HLA or CMV assignments 20 times. In a later analysis, co-occurring TCRs were grouped using DBSCAN, and TCRdist sequence similarity was added for clustering within HLA-allele-positive subsets. For co-occurrence clustering, repertoires with fewer than 30,000 or more than 120,000 public chains were excluded, along with 5 or 6 repertoires with anomalous nucleotide sharing. TCRdb carries this immuneACCESS record with in-frame sequences only. Its versions omit some clonotypes, under half of them owing to an unresolved V gene in the studies checked, with the rest unexplained. The DNA gave D and trimming, while V, J and clone size come from that table. This sample's clone table shows under 200,000 clones. Clones ranked in the top ten supply around 6% of the sample.

The cohort comprised fewer than 750 healthy bone marrow donors. Cohort members were all nominally healthy when sampled, although unrecorded immune exposures were likely present. The donor was CMV seronegative and was included in the group of approximately 350 seronegative cohort members. Each donor provided a peripheral blood sample, and peripheral blood mononuclear cells were used for TCR beta sequencing. The Qiagen DNeasy Blood Extraction Kit was used to extract genomic DNA from the blood cell samples. In regard to this clone: The antigen this receptor binds is unknown.

The rearrangement joined TRBV27 to TRBJ1-5; the D segment cannot be called with confidence. The sequence was obtained from a man in his thirties or forties in good health and CMV-seronegative. Sequences were obtained from PBMCs. The DNA reads TGTGCCACCGGTGGTGGCAATCAGCCCCAGCATTTT. The translation is CATGGGNQPQHF.